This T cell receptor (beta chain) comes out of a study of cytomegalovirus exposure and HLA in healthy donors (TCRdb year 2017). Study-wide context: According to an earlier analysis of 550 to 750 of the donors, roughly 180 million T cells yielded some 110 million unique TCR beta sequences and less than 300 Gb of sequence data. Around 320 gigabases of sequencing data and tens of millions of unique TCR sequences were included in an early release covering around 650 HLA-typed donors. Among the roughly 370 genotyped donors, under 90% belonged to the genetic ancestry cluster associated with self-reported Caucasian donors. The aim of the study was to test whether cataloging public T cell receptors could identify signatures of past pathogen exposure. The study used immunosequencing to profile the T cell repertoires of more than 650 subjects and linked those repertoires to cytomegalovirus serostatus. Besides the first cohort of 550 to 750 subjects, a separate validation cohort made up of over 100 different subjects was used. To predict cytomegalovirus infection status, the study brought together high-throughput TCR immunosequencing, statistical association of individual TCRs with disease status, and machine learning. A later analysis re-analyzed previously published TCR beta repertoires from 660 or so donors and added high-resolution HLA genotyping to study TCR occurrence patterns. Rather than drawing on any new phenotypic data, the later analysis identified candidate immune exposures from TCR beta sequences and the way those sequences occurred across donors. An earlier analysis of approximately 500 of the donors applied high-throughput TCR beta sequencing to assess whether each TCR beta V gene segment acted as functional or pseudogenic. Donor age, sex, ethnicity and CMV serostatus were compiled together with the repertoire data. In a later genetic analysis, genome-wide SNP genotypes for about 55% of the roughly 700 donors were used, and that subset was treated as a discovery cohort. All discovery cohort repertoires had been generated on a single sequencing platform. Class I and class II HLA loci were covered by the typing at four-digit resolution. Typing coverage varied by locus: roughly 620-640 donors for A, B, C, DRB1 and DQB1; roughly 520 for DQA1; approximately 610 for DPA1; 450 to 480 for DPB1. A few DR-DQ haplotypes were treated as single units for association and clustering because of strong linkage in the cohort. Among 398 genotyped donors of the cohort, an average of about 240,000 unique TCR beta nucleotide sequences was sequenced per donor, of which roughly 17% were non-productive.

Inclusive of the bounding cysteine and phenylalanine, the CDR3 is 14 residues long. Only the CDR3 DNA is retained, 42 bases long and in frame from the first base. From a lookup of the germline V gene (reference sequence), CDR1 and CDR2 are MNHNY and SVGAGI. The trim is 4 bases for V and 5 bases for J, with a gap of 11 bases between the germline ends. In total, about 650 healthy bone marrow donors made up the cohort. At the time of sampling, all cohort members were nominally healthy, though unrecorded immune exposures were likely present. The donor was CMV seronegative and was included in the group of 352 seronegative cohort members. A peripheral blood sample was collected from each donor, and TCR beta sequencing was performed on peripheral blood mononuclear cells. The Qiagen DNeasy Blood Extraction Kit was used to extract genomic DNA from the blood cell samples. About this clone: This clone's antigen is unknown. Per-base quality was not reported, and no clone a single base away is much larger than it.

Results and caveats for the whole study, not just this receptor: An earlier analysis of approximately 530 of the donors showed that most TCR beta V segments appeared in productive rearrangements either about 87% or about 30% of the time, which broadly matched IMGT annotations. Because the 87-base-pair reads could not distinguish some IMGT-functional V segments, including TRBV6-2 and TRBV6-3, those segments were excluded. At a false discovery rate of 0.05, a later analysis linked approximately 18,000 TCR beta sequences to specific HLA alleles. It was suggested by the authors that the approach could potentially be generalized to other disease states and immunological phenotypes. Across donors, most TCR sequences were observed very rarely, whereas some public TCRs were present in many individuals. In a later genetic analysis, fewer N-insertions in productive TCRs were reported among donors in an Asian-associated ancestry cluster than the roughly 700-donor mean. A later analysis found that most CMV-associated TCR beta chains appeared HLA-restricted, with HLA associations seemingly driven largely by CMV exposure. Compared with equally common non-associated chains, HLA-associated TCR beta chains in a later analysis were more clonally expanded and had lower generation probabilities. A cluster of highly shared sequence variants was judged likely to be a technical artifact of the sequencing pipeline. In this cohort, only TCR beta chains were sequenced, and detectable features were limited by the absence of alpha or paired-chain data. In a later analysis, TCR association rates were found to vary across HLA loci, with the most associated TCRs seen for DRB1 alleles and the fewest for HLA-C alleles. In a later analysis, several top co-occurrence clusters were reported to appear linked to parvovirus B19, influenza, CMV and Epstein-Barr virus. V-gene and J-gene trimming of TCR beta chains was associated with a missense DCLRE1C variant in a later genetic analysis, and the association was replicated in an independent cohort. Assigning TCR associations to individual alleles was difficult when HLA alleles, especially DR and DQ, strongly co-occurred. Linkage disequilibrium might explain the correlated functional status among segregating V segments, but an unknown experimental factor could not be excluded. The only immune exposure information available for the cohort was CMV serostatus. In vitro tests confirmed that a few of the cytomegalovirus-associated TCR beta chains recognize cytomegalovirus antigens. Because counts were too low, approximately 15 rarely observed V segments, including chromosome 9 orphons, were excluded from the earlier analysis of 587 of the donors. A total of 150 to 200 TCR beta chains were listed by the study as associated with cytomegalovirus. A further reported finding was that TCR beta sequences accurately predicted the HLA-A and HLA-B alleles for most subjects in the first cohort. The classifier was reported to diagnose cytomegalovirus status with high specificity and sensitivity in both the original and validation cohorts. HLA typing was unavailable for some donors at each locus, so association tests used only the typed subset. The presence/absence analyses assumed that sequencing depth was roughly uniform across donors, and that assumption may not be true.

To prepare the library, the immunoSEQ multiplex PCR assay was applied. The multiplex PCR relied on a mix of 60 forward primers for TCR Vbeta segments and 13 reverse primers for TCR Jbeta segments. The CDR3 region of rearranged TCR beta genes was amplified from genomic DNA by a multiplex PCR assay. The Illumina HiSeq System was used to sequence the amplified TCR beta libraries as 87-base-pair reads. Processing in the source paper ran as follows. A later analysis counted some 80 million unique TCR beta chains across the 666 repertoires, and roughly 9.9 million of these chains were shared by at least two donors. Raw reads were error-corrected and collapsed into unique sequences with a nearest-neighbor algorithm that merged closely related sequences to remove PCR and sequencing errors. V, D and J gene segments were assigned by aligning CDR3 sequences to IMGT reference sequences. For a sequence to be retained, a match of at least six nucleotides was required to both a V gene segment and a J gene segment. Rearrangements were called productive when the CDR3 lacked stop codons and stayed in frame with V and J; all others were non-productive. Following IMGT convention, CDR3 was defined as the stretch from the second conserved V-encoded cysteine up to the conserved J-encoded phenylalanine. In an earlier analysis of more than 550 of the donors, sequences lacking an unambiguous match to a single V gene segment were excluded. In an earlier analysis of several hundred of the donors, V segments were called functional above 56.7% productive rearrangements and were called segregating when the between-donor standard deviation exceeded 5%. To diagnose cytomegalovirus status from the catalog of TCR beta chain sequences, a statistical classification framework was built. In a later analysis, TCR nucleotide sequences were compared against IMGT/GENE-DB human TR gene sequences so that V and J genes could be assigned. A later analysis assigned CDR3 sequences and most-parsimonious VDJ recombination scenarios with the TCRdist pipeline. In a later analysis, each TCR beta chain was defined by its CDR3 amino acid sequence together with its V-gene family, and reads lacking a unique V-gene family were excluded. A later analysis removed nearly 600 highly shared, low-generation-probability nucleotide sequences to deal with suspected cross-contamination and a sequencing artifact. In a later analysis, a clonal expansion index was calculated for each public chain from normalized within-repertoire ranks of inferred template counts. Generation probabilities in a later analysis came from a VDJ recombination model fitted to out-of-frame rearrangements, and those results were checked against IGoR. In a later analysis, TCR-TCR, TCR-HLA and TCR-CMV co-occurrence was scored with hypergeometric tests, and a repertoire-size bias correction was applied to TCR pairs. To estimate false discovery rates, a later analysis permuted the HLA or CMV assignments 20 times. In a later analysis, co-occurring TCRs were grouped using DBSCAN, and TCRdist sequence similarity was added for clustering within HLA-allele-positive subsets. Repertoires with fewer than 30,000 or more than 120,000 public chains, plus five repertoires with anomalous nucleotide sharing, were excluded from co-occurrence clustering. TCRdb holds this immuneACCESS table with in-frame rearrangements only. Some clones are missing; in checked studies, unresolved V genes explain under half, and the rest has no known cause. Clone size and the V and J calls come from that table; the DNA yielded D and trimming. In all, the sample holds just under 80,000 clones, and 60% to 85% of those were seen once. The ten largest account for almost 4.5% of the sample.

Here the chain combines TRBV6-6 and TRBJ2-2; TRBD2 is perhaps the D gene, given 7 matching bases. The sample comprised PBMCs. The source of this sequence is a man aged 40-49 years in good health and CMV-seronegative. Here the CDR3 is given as CASSLGGGTGELFF. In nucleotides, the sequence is TGTGCCAGCAGTTTAGGGGGGGGGACCGGGGAGCTGTTTTTT.